What follows are 20 T cell receptor beta chains derived from one specimen sequenced in a study of blood T cell repertoires in COVID-19. The data were produced by immunoSEQ multiplex PCR, yet TCRdb's version contains in-frame clones alone and is incomplete. The sample shows some 140,000 clones, about 86% of them seen only once. Sequencing was done on a sample of peripheral blood. The receptors stem from a woman aged 45-60 years who had recovered from COVID-19.

V usage is TRBV5-1 and J usage is TRBJ2-3; TRBD1 might be the D (7 bases). Trimming stripped 4 bases from V and 7 bases from J, with 13 bases between. Germline-derived CDR1 and CDR2 are SGHRS and YFSETQ. The CDR3 length is 13 residues. This CDR3 reads CASSGGGLNTQYF. Here the CDR3 DNA reads TGCGCCAGCAGCGGAGGGGGCCTCAATACGCAGTATTTT. Looking up the rest from reference TRBV5-1 and TRBJ2-3 gives the full variable domain: KAGVTQTPRYLIKTRGQQVTLSCSPISGHRSVSWYQQTPGQGLQFLFEYFSETQRNKGNFPGRFSGRQFSNSRSEMNVSTLELGDSALYLCASSGGGLNTQYFGPGTRLTVL.

J is TRBJ1-6 and V is TRBV18; tentative D call: TRBD1 (6 bases). The CDR3 sequence is 18 residues long. Trimming took off 4 bases at V and 1 base at J, with 17 bases between the two ends. Germline V gene sequence: CDR1 KGHSH, CDR2 LQKENI. The CDR3 protein is CASSRDLSRGSYNSPLHF. For the CDR3, the DNA is TGTGCCAGCTCACGTGACCTATCCAGGGGATCCTATAATTCACCCCTCCACTTT.

This clone has ten or more counts. This chain connects TRBV19 to TRBJ2-3; 7 nucleotides align to TRBD2. The junction had 9 bases not matched to a gene; V was cut back by 4 bases and J by 5 bases. The CDR3 loop spans 15 amino acids. The germline gives CDR1 LNHDA, CDR2 SQIVND (reference sequence). CDR3 protein: CASSNLAGEGDTQYF. CDR3 sequence (DNA): TGTGCCAGTAGTAATTTGGCGGGAGAGGGAGATACGCAGTATTTT.

The chain uses TRBV10-3 and TRBJ2-3; maybe TRBD2 (5 bases). Germline V CDR1 and CDR2: ENHRY, SYGVKD. The ends were cut back, 3 bases at V and 0 bases at J, with 10 bases in the middle. The CDR3 runs 15 residues. The CDR3 spells CAISDPDYSTDTQYF. The CDR3 nucleotides read TGTGCCATCAGTGACCCCGACTATAGCACAGATACGCAGTATTTT.

The rearrangement links TRBV11-3 to TRBJ2-1; the match to TRBD1 covers 9 bases. Looked up from germline, CDR1 is SGHNT and CDR2 is YENEEA. This CDR3 is 16 amino acids long. V lost 5 bases, J lost 8 bases, and 13 bases stayed unmatched. CDR3 DNA: TGTGCCAGCAGCCCTCCCTGGACAGGGGCTGTGGATGAGCAGTTCTTC. Its protein is CASSPPWTGAVDEQFF.

The V gene is TRBV29-1, the J gene TRBJ2-7, with a possible D match to TRBD1 (6 bases). This CDR3 comprises 13 residues. From germline, CDR1 is SQVTM and CDR2 ANQGSEA. With 4 bases removed from V and 5 bases from J, the gap between germline ends came to 15 bases. The CDR3 DNA sequence: TGCAGCGTTGCAGGGGCTCCCCTGGACGAGCAGTACTTC. Its translation is CSVAGAPLDEQYF.

The chain combines TRBV5-1 with TRBJ1-1; no definite D call. The V and J ends lost 1 base and 1 base respectively, with 11 bases between them. Germline V lookup: CDR1 SGHRS, CDR2 YFSETQ. The CDR3 contains 15 residues. CDR3 coding DNA: TGCGCCAGCAGCTTGTTCGGCCGGGGGAACACTGAAGCTTTCTTT. Translation: CASSLFGRGNTEAFF.

The chain uses TRBV2 and TRBJ1-1; D call uncertain. The CDR3 is made up of 14 amino acids. The V gene's germline CDR1 is SNHLY and CDR2 FYNNEI. The V gene lost 10 bases and the J gene lost 3 bases, with 18 bases spanning the gap. The CDR3 region is CAICISAGDTEAFF. CDR3 sequence (DNA): TGTGCCATCTGCATCTCAGCGGGAGACACTGAAGCTTTCTTT. Complete variable domain (other parts from reference TRBV2 and TRBJ1-1): EPEVTQTPSHQVTQMGQEVILRCVPISNHLYFYWYRQILGQKVEFLVSFYNNEISEKSEIFDDQFSVERPDGSNFTLKIRSTKLEDSAMYFCAICISAGDTEAFFGQGTRLTVV.

This chain links TRBV2 with TRBJ2-7, with 13 bases lining up with TRBD2. The V segment lost 9 bases and the J segment 1 base; nucleotides outside the gene matches: 12. The CDR3 runs 17 residues. Germline V gives CDR1 SNHLY, CDR2 FYNNEI. The CDR3 DNA follows: TGTGCCAGTAGACTAGCGGGGGGTCCAGTTCCGTCCTACGAGCAGTACTTC. It is translated as CASRLAGGPVPSYEQYF.

This clone was found once. This chain connects TRBV27 to TRBJ1-2; D is unresolved. Germline values: CDR1 MNHEY, CDR2 SMNVEV (reference sequence). This CDR3 region has 15 residues. Between the trimmed V and J ends, which lost 3 bases and 1 base, there was a span of 12 bases. In DNA form, the CDR3 reads TGTGCCAGCAGTTTTGGAGGGCTGGTTAACTATGGCTACACCTTC. It is translated as CASSFGGLVNYGYTF.

This chain uses TRBV5-5 with TRBJ2-7; 14 bases line up with TRBD2. Germline-derived CDR1 and CDR2 are SGHKS and YYEKEE (reference sequence). The CDR3 spans 17 residues. Germline trimming cut 1 base from V and 5 bases from J; bases unmatched to any gene: 8. Written as DNA, the CDR3 is TGTGCCAGCAGCTTGCCCGGACTAGCGGGAGGCCATCACGAGCAGTACTTC. Protein sequence: CASSLPGLAGGHHEQYF.

In nucleotides, the CDR3 is TGCAGCGTGTTCGGACAGGGAGGGTACGATGAGCAGTTCTTC. Translation: CSVFGQGGYDEQFF. The J gene is TRBJ2-1, the V gene TRBV29-1; D perhaps matches TRBD1 (8 bases). The CDR3 consists of 14 residues. CDR1 and CDR2 from the germline V gene are SQVTM and ANQGSEA. The V gene lost 6 bases and the J gene lost 8 bases, with 20 bases spanning the gap.

This chain uses TRBV6-6 with TRBJ2-3; 10 bases agree with TRBD2. V trimming: 7 bases; J trimming: 6 bases; junction bases outside the gene matches: 4. The CDR3 spans 13 residues. CDR1 is MNHNY, CDR2 SVGAGI, per germline (reference sequence). This CDR3 reads CASKGLAHDTQYF. The CDR3 bases are TGTGCCAGCAAGGGACTAGCGCACGATACGCAGTATTTT.

For this clone: At the DNA level, this CDR3 is encoded by other sequences in the same sample as well. The V and J genes are TRBV14 and TRBJ2-1; the D gene is possibly TRBD2 (6 bases). The germline V and J ends were trimmed by 3 bases and 4 bases, with 10 bases remaining between them. The CDR3 length is 14 residues. Germline V gene lookup returns CDR1 SGHDN and CDR2 FVKESK. The CDR3 sequence: CASSHLGGYNEQFF. DNA for the CDR3: TGTGCCAGCAGCCACCTCGGAGGGTACAATGAGCAGTTCTTC.

In its sample, this clone was seen a few times. The V call is TRBV3-1 (or the pseudogene TRBV3-2), the J call TRBJ2-1; the D gene is possibly TRBD1 (5 bases). There are 20 residues in the CDR3. Germline CDR1 and CDR2: LGHDT and YNNKEL (reference sequence). Trimming left V 6 bases short and J 0 bases short, with 27 bases between. The CDR3 reads CASSHQGSPWARTSYNEQFF. The CDR3 nucleotides read TGTGCCAGCAGTCACCAGGGTTCTCCATGGGCCCGTACCTCCTACAATGAGCAGTTCTTC.

V gene TRBV10-3 combines with J gene TRBJ2-7; a possible D gene is TRBD2 (6 bases). CDR1 and CDR2 (germline): ENHRY, SYGVKD. With 3 bases removed from V and 2 bases from J, the gap between germline ends came to 11 bases. The length of the CDR3 is 14 residues. The CDR3 coding sequence is TGTGCCATCAGTGATTGGCGGGGCGCCTACGAGCAGTACTTC. Protein product: CAISDWRGAYEQYF.

The V gene is TRBV24-1, the J gene TRBJ2-3, with 13 bases that match TRBD2. CDR3 length: 16 amino acids. The J segment lost 4 bases and the V segment lost 5 bases, leaving 5 bases of the junction unmatched. The germline V gene has CDR1 KGHDR and CDR2 SFDVKD. This CDR3 is CATSARLAGGPDTQYF. DNA of the CDR3: TGTGCCACCAGTGCCCGACTAGCGGGAGGTCCAGATACGCAGTATTTT.

The chain's CDR3 is CASSGGTVDTIYF. CDR3 sequence (DNA): TGTGCCAGCAGCGGCGGGACAGTTGACACCATATATTTT. The V and J genes are TRBV6-5 and TRBJ1-3, with 7 nucleotides matching TRBD1. CDR1 is MNHEY and CDR2 is SVGAGI in the germline V gene. Trimming took 6 bases from V and 8 from J; bases not matched to a gene: 7. The CDR3 covers 13 residues.

The gene calls are TRBV5-1 and TRBJ2-7, with TRBD1 matching over 10 bases. The trim removed 4 bases at V and 5 bases at J, leaving 6 bases unmatched. CDR1 and CDR2 (germline): SGHRS, YFSETQ. The CDR3 is 14 residues long. DNA of the CDR3: TGCGCCAGCAGCCGGGGACAGGGGATCGACGAGCAGTACTTC. Protein product: CASSRGQGIDEQYF.

CDR3 amino acids: CASSHPKGMGYGYTF. In nucleotides, the CDR3 is TGCGCCAGCAGCCATCCGAAGGGGATGGGCTATGGCTACACCTTC. V gene TRBV4-1 combines with J gene TRBJ1-2; perhaps TRBD1 as D (5 bases). V shed 3 bases and J shed 4 bases, with 15 bases lying between them. The CDR3 length is 15 residues. The germline V gene encodes CDR1 MGHRA and CDR2 YSYEKL.